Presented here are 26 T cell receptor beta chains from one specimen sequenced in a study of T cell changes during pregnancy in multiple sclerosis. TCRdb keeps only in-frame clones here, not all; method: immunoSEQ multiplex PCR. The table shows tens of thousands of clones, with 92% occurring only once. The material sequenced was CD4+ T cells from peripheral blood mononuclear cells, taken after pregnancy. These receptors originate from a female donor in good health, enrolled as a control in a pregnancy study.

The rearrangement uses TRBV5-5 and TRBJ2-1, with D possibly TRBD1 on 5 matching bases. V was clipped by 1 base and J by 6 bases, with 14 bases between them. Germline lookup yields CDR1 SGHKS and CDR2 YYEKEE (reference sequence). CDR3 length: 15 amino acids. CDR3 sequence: CASSLSVRQTNEQFF. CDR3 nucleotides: TGTGCCAGCAGCTTGTCGGTAAGACAGACCAATGAGCAGTTCTTC.

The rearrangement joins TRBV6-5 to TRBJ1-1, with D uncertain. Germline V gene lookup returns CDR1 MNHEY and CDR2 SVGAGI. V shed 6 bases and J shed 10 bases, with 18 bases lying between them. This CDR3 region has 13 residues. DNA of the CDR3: TGTGCCAGCAGCATAAACAGCGGATGGGGAGCTTTCTTT. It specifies CASSINSGWGAFF.

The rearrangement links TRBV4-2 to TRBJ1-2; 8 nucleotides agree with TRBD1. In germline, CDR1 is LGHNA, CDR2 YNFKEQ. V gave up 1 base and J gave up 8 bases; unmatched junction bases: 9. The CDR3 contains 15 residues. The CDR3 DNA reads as TGTGCCAGCAGCCAAGTAGGACAGGGCCTGGGAGGCTACACCTTC. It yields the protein CASSQVGQGLGGYTF.

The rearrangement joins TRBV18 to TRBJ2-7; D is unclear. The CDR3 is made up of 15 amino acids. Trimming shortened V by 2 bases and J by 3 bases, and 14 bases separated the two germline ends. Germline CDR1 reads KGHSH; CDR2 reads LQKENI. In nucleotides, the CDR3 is TGTGCCAGCTCACCAGGGCTATCCACTGACTACGAGCAGTACTTC. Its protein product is CASSPGLSTDYEQYF. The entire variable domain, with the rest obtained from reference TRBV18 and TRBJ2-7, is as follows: NAGVMQNPRHLVRRRGQEARLRCSPMKGHSHVYWYRQLPEEGLKFMVYLQKENIIDESGMPKERFSAEFPKEGPSILRIQQVVRGDSAAYFCASSPGLSTDYEQYFGPGTRLTVT.

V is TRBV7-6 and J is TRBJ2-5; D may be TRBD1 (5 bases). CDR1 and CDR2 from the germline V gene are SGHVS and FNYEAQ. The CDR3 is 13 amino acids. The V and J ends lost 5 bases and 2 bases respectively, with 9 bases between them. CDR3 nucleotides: TGTGCCAGCAGCCCCGACAGACAAGAGACCCAGTACTTC. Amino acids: CASSPDRQETQYF.

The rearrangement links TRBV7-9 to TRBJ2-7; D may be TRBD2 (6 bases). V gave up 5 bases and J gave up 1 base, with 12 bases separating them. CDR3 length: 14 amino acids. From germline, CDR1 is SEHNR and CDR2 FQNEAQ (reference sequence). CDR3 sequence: CASSLGLQSYEQYF. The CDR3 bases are TGTGCCAGCAGCCTGGGACTTCAGTCCTACGAGCAGTACTTC.

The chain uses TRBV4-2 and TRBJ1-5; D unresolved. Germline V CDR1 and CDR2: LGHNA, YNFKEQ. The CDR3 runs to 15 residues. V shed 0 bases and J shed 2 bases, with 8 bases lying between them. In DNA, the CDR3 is TGTGCCAGCAGCCAAGATGGCGGGGGCAATCAGCCCCAGCATTTT. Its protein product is CASSQDGGGNQPQHF.

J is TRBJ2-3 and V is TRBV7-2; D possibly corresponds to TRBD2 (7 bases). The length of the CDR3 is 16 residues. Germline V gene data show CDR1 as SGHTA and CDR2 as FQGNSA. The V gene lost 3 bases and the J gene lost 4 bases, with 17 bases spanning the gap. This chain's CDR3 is CASSLDFGGPADTQYF. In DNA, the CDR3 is TGTGCCAGCAGCTTGGACTTCGGGGGGCCAGCAGATACGCAGTATTTT.

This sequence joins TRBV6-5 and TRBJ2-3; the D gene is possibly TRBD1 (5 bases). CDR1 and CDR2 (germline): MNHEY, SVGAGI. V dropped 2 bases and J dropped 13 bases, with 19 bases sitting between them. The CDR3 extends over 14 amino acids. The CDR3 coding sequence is TGTGCCAGCAGTTACACCGCCCCCAGGGCCTACAAGTATTTT. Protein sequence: CASSYTAPRAYKYF.

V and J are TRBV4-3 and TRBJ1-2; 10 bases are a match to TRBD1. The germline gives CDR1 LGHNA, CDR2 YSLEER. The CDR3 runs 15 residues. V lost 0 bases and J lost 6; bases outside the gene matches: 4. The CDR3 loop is CASSQETGGWDGYTF. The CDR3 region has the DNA TGCGCCAGCAGCCAAGAGACAGGGGGCTGGGATGGCTACACCTTC.

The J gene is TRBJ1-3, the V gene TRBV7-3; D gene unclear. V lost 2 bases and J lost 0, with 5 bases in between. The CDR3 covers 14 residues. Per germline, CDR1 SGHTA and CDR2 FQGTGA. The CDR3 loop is CASSLSSSGNTIYF. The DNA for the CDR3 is TGTGCCAGCAGCTTATCGAGCTCTGGAAACACCATATATTTT. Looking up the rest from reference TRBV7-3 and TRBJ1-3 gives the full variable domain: GAGVSQTPSNKVTEKGKYVELRCDPISGHTALYWYRQSLGQGPEFLIYFQGTGAADDSGLPNDRFFAVRPEGSVSTLKIQRTERGDSAVYLCASSLSSSGNTIYFGEGSWLTVV.

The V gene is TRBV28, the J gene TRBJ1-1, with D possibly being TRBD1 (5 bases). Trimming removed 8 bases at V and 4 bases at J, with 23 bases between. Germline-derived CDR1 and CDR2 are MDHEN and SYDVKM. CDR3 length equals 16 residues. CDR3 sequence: CASVQGGSSGGTEAFF. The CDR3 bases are TGTGCCAGCGTCCAGGGAGGGTCCTCCGGGGGCACTGAAGCTTTCTTT.

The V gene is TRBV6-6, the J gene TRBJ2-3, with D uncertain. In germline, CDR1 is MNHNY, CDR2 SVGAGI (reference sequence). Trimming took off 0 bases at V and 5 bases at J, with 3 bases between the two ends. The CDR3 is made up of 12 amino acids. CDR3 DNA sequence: TGTGCCAGCAGTTACTCCCGAGATACGCAGTATTTT. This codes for CASSYSRDTQYF.

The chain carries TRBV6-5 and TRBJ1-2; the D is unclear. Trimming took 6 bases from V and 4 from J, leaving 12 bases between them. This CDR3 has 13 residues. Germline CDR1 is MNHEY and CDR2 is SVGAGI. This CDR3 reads CASSSGILYGYTF. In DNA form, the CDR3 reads TGTGCCAGCAGCTCCGGGATCCTCTATGGCTACACCTTC.

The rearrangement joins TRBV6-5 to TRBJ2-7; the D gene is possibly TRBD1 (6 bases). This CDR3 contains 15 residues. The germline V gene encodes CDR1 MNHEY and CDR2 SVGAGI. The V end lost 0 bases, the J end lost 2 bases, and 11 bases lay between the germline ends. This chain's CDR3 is CASSYSTGKAYEQYF. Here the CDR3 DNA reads TGTGCCAGCAGTTACTCGACAGGCAAAGCCTACGAGCAGTACTTC.

This chain's CDR3 is CASSMNRAVYGYTF. The CDR3 region has the DNA TGTGCCAGTAGTATGAACAGGGCCGTCTATGGCTACACCTTC. The J gene is TRBJ1-2, the V gene TRBV19; D perhaps matches TRBD1 (6 bases). Germline values: CDR1 LNHDA, CDR2 SQIVND (reference sequence). The CDR3 totals 14 residues. V lost 3 bases, J lost 4 bases, and 12 bases lay in between. The whole variable domain, filled in from reference TRBV19 and TRBJ1-2, reads DGGITQSPKYLFRKEGQNVTLSCEQNLNHDAMYWYRQDPGQGLRLIYYSQIVNDFQKGDIAEGYSVSREKKESFPLTVTSAQKNPTAFYLCASSMNRAVYGYTFGSGTRLTVV.

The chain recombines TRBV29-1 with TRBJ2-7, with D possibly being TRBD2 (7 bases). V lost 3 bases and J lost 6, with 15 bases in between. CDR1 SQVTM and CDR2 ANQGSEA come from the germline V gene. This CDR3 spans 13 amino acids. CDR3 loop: CSVESGGQREQYF. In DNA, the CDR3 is TGCAGCGTTGAGTCCGGGGGGCAGCGCGAGCAGTACTTC.

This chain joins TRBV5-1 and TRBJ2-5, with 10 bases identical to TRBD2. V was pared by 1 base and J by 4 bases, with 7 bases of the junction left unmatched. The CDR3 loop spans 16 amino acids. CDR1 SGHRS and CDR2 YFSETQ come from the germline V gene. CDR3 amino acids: CASSLPLAGVGETQYF. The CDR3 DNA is TGCGCCAGCAGCTTGCCCCTAGCGGGGGTAGGAGAGACCCAGTACTTC.

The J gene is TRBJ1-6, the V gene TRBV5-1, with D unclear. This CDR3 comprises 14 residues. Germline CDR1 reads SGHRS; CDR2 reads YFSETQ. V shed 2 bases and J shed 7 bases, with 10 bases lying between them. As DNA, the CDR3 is TGCGCCAGCAGCTTCCGGGGTTCGAATTCACCCCTCCACTTT. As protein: CASSFRGSNSPLHF.

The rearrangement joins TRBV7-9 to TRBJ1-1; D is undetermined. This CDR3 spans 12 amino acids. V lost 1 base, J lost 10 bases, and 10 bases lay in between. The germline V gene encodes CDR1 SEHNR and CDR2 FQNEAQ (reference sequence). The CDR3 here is CASSLELAAAFF. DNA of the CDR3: TGTGCCAGCAGCTTAGAGCTCGCGGCAGCTTTCTTT.

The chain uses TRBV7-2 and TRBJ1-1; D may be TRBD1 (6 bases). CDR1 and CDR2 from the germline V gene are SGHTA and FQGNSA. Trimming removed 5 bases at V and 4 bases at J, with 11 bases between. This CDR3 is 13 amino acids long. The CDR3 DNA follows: TGTGCCAGCAGCCTTACAGGGACCACTGAAGCTTTCTTT. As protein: CASSLTGTTEAFF.

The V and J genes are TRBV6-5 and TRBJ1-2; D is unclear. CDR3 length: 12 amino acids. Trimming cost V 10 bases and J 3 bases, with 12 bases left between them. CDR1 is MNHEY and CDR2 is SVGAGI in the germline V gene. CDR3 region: CATSQSYYGYTF. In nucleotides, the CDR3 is TGTGCCACCTCACAGTCCTACTATGGCTACACCTTC.

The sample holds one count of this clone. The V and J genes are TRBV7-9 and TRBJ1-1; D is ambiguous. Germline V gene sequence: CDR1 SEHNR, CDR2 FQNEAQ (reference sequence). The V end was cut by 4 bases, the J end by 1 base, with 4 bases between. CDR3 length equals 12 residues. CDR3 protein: CASSSQNTEAFF. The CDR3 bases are TGTGCCAGCAGCTCCCAGAACACTGAAGCTTTCTTT.

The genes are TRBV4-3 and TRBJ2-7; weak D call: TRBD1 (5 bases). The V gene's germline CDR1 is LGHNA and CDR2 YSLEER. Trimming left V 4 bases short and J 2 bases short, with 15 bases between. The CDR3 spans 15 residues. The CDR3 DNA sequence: TGCGCCAGCAGCCGAGCGAACGACAGAACCTACGAGCAGTACTTC. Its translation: CASSRANDRTYEQYF.

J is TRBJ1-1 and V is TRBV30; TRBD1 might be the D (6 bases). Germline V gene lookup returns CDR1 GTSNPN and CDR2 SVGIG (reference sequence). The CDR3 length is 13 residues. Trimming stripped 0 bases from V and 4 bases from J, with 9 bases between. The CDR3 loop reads CAWSVQGPTEAFF. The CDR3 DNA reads TGTGCCTGGAGTGTGCAGGGGCCCACTGAAGCTTTCTTT.

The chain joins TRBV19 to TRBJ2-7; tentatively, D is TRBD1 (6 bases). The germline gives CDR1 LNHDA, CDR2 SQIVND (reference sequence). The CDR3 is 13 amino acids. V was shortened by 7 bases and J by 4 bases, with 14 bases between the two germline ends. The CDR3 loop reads CASNDRSGYEQYF. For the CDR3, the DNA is TGTGCCAGTAACGACAGGTCGGGGTACGAGCAGTACTTC.